These 10 T cell receptor beta chains were all obtained from the same sample, sequenced in a study of T cell repertoires in cytomegalovirus infection. TCRdb re-derived calls from the reads in MiXCR, one entry per CDR3 protein. The data show 200,000 to 300,000 distinct CDR3 sequences, over 8% seen once. The sample comprised PBMCs. The receptors were gathered from a human donor in good health (CMV status not recorded). Some clones in this sample may be carry-over from other donors' samples.

This clonotype was counted only a few times. CDR3 in DNA: TGTGCCAGCAGTACCCCGGGGTCAAGCACTGAAGCTTTCTTT. This encodes CASSTPGSSTEAFF. V and J are TRBV28 and TRBJ1-1; D is uncertain. V was pared by 5 bases and J by 4 bases, with 14 bases between. CDR3 length: 14 amino acids. In germline, CDR1 is MDHEN, CDR2 SYDVKM.

This clonotype was observed at least ten times. The rearrangement links TRBV20-1 to TRBJ2-1; TRBD2 matches at 12 bases. V dropped 5 bases and J dropped 8; count of bases not matched to a gene: 19. This CDR3 region has 18 residues. Per the germline V gene, CDR1 is DFQATT and CDR2 is SNEGSKA (reference sequence). For the CDR3, the DNA is TGCAGTGCTGACCCAAACCGCTGGGCTAGCGGGAGGGCCGATGAGCAGTTCTTC. Translation: CSADPNRWASGRADEQFF.

This clonotype was detected many times. V gene TRBV7-2 combines with J gene TRBJ2-7; the D gene could be TRBD1 or TRBD2 (5 bases each). The V and J ends lost 1 base and 13 bases respectively, with 11 bases between them. CDR1 and CDR2 (germline): SGHTA, FQGNSA. The CDR3 loop spans 11 amino acids. CDR3 bases: TGTGCCAGCAGCTTAGGTCGGGACCCCTACTTC. Its protein product is CASSLGRDPYF.

This clonotype was recorded at least ten times. J is TRBJ1-6 and V is TRBV7-2, with D uncertain. Deletions cut 1 base from V and 3 bases from J, with 4 bases between. This CDR3 spans 14 amino acids. Germline V lookup: CDR1 SGHTA, CDR2 FQGNSA. CDR3 protein: CASSLGGYNSPLHF. The CDR3 DNA reads as TGTGCCAGCAGCTTAGGGGGCTATAATTCACCCCTCCACTTT.

Only a few counts were recorded for this clonotype. The genes are TRBV28 and TRBJ1-6; 7 nucleotides match TRBD1. Germline-derived CDR1 and CDR2 are MDHEN and SYDVKM. V lost 6 bases to trimming and J lost 8 bases; unmatched junction nucleotides: 7. The CDR3 totals 14 residues. The DNA for the CDR3 is TGTGCCAGCAGAAGACAGGGCCAGGATTCACCCCTCCACTTT. This gives the protein CASRRQGQDSPLHF.

This clonotype occurred many times. The rearrangement joins TRBV7-2 to TRBJ1-5; D may be TRBD1 (6 bases). Germline CDR1 and CDR2: SGHTA and FQGNSA. Trimming left V 5 bases short and J 5 bases short, with 13 bases between. The CDR3 spans 14 residues. CDR3 in DNA: TGTGCCAGCAGCAAAAGCGGGGGCCATCAGCCCCAGCATTTT. Its translation: CASSKSGGHQPQHF. Drawing the rest from reference TRBV7-2 and TRBJ1-5, the complete variable domain is GAGVSQSPSNKVTEKGKDVELRCDPISGHTALYWYRQSLGQGLEFLIYFQGNSAPDKSGLPSDRFSAERTGGSVSTLTIQRTQQEDSAVYLCASSKSGGHQPQHFGDGTRLSIL.

J is TRBJ1-5 and V is TRBV6-2 or TRBV6-3; D is uncertain. The germline V gene encodes CDR1 MNHEY and CDR2 SVGEGT. The V end lost 5 bases, the J end lost 3 bases, and 11 bases lay between the germline ends. The CDR3 is 14 amino acids. The CDR3: CASSPGGVNQPQHF. CDR3 sequence (DNA): TGTGCCAGCAGTCCGGGTGGGGTCAATCAGCCCCAGCATTTT.

This clonotype was observed at least ten times. The gene calls are TRBV4-1 and TRBJ2-2, with D perhaps assigned TRBD1 or TRBD2 (6 bases each). With 1 base removed from V and 1 base from J, the gap between germline ends came to 10 bases. CDR1 and CDR2 from the germline V gene are MGHRA and YSYEKL. This CDR3 comprises 16 residues. The CDR3 here is CASSQVRGQNTGELFF. CDR3 DNA sequence: TGCGCCAGCAGCCAAGTTCGGGGGCAGAACACCGGGGAGCTGTTTTTT.

The V gene is TRBV27, the J gene TRBJ2-5; no firm D call. Germline CDR1 MNHEY, CDR2 SMNVEV (reference sequence). The CDR3 sequence is 14 residues long. Trimming took 5 bases from V and 5 from J, leaving 15 bases between them. The CDR3 reads CASSPRRTQETQYF. The DNA for the CDR3 is TGTGCCAGCAGTCCCCGACGGACCCAGGAGACCCAGTACTTC.

This clonotype came up a few times. This sequence joins TRBV28 and TRBJ2-2, with D hard to call. CDR3 length equals 13 residues. Germline V gene data show CDR1 as MDHEN and CDR2 as SYDVKM. Trimming took 2 bases from V and 5 from J, leaving 6 bases between them. Written as DNA, the CDR3 is TGTGCCAGCAGTTTACTGGGGACCGGGGAGCTGTTTTTT. The encoded protein is CASSLLGTGELFF.